The 21 T cell receptor beta chains in this list originate from one sample, sequenced in a study of cytomegalovirus exposure and HLA in healthy donors. Primers for the PCR totalled 60 Vbeta and 13 Jbeta. Assay: immunoSEQ multiplex PCR; the TCRdb copy retains only in-frame clones and omits some. The sample includes under 200,000 clones, 79% of them seen just once. Input material: PBMCs. These receptors came from a woman aged 40 to 49 in good health and CMV-seronegative.

V and J are TRBV15 and TRBJ2-1, with D unclear. The ends were cut back, 0 bases at V and 3 bases at J, with 9 bases in the middle. CDR1 LNHNV and CDR2 YYDKDF come from the germline V gene (reference sequence). The CDR3 sequence is 15 residues long. The CDR3 bases are TGTGCCACCAGCAGAGATCTGGGCTACTACAATGAGCAGTTCTTC. Amino acid sequence: CATSRDLGYYNEQFF.

The chain is built from TRBV30 and TRBJ1-1; 9 nucleotides line up with TRBD1. The CDR3 has 13 amino acids. Germline-derived CDR1 and CDR2 are GTSNPN and SVGIG (reference sequence). Losses at the gene ends were 8 bases for V and 5 bases for J; bases not matched to a gene: 9. The CDR3 nucleotides read TGTGCCGCAAACCGGGACAGGGTGACTGAAGCTTTCTTT. This sequence encodes CAANRDRVTEAFF.

This clone was counted a few times. Distinct nucleotide sequences in the sample also encode this CDR3. CDR3 loop: CSAGQGYEQYF. The CDR3 nucleotides are TGCAGCGCCGGACAGGGCTACGAGCAGTACTTC. The chain combines TRBV29-1 with TRBJ2-7, with 8 bases aligning to TRBD1. Losses at the gene ends were 7 bases for V and 3 bases for J; bases not matched to a gene: 2. The CDR3 sequence is 11 residues long. CDR1 SQVTM and CDR2 ANQGSEA come from the germline V gene.

This clone has more than one count but fewer than ten. The rearrangement uses TRBV4-1 and TRBJ2-2; D remains ambiguous. V lost 7 bases and J 5 bases, leaving 5 bases between the germline ends. Looked up from germline, CDR1 is MGHRA and CDR2 is YSYEKL. CDR3 length: 11 residues. The CDR3 nucleotides read TGCGCCAGCAAGGAGACCGGGGAGCTGTTTTTT. Protein product: CASKETGELFF.

V is TRBV2 and J is TRBJ1-3; 7 nucleotides align to TRBD1. V lost 6 bases and J lost 0; bases outside the gene matches: 8. Germline CDR1 reads SNHLY; CDR2 reads FYNNEI. The CDR3 is 16 residues long. The CDR3 sequence: CASSSRDSNSGNTIYF. The CDR3 DNA is TGTGCCAGCAGCTCCCGGGACAGCAACTCTGGAAACACCATATATTTT.

The V and J genes are TRBV6-5 and TRBJ1-2; D may be TRBD1 (5 bases). CDR1 is MNHEY and CDR2 is SVGAGI in the germline V gene. The CDR3 is 13 residues long. V was shortened by 3 bases and J by 8 bases, with 13 bases between the two germline ends. CDR3 sequence (DNA): TGTGCCAGCAGTTATTCCCCGCGGGACGGCTACACCTTC. The encoded protein is CASSYSPRDGYTF.

V and J are TRBV5-6 and TRBJ2-1, with TRBD2 matching over 9 bases. V was pared by 4 bases and J by 8 bases, with 7 bases of the junction left unmatched. From germline, CDR1 is SGHDT and CDR2 YYEEEE. The CDR3 spans 14 residues. CDR3 residues: CASSRRGGFDEQFF. The CDR3 bases are TGTGCCAGCAGCAGGCGGGGGGGGTTCGATGAGCAGTTCTTC.

CDR3 coding DNA: TGCGCCAGCAGCCAAGAAACGGCTAGCGGGGTTACTAGCACAGATACGCAGTATTTT. Protein: CASSQETASGVTSTDTQYF. V and J are TRBV4-1 and TRBJ2-3, with TRBD2 matching 9 bases. CDR3 length: 19 amino acids. The ends lost 0 bases at V and 0 bases at J; junction bases unmatched: 10. Germline V gene sequence: CDR1 MGHRA, CDR2 YSYEKL.

The chain uses TRBV6-6 and TRBJ2-3; TRBD1 matches at 8 bases. V trimming: 4 bases; J trimming: 1 base; junction bases outside the gene matches: 4. The CDR3 is made up of 15 amino acids. Germline lookup yields CDR1 MNHNY and CDR2 SVGAGI (reference sequence). The CDR3 DNA reads as TGTGCCAGCAGTTCGACAGGGGTGCGCACAGATACGCAGTATTTT. Translated, it gives CASSSTGVRTDTQYF.

The V call is TRBV7-2, the J call TRBJ1-1; weak D call: TRBD1 (5 bases). This CDR3 contains 14 residues. Germline CDR1 SGHTA, CDR2 FQGNSA. Trimming took 3 bases from V and 5 from J, leaving 13 bases between them. The CDR3 spells CASSFFQGSTEAFF. The CDR3, as DNA: TGTGCCAGCAGCTTTTTCCAGGGATCAACTGAAGCTTTCTTT.

This chain uses TRBV27 with TRBJ2-3, with 8 nucleotides matching TRBD2. There are 16 residues in the CDR3. CDR1 and CDR2 (germline): MNHEY, SMNVEV (reference sequence). Unmatched junction bases numbered 10, after V lost 5 bases and J lost 3 bases. CDR3 nucleotides: TGTGCCAGCAGTGATCCACCGGGACTAGGGACAGATACGCAGTATTTT. This translates into CASSDPPGLGTDTQYF.

This clone came up a few times. V is TRBV12-5 and J is TRBJ2-7; 10 bases map to TRBD2. Germline CDR1 is LGHNT and CDR2 is FRNRAP. The V and J ends lost 3 bases and 5 bases, in that order; junction bases with no gene match: 16. The CDR3 totals 18 residues. The CDR3 DNA reads as TGTGCTAGTGGTTTCCCCCCAAGCGGGGGGGCACGGAGGAACGAGCAGTACTTC. It encodes CASGFPPSGGARRNEQYF.

V and J are TRBV4-1 and TRBJ2-5, with 8 bases identical to TRBD2. V dropped 2 bases and J dropped 2; count of bases not matched to a gene: 16. The CDR3 contains 19 residues. The germline V gene encodes CDR1 MGHRA and CDR2 YSYEKL. DNA of the CDR3: TGCGCCAGCAGCCAACCTGAGGGGTTGGCAGCGGGGGTTCAAGAGACCCAGTACTTC. Its translation is CASSQPEGLAAGVQETQYF.

This clone was seen a handful of times. V and J are TRBV5-1 and TRBJ1-1, with a possible D match to TRBD1 (5 bases). The CDR3 loop spans 13 amino acids. Germline V CDR1 and CDR2: SGHRS, YFSETQ. V dropped 1 base and J dropped 6 bases, with 10 bases sitting between them. The CDR3 sequence is CASSLWQGPEAFF. CDR3 DNA: TGCGCCAGCAGCTTGTGGCAGGGCCCTGAAGCTTTCTTT. Based on the CDR3 plus reference TRBV5-1 and TRBJ1-1, the full variable domain is KAGVTQTPRYLIKTRGQQVTLSCSPISGHRSVSWYQQTPGQGLQFLFEYFSETQRNKGNFPGRFSGRQFSNSRSEMNVSTLELGDSALYLCASSLWQGPEAFFGQGTRLTVV.

V and J are TRBV9 and TRBJ2-1; D not certain. V dropped 0 bases and J dropped 10 bases, with 8 bases sitting between them. The V gene's germline CDR1 is SGDLS and CDR2 YYNGEE. There are 12 residues in the CDR3. The CDR3 here is CASSVDYGEQFF. CDR3 nucleotide sequence: TGTGCCAGCAGCGTAGACTACGGGGAGCAGTTCTTC.

The rearrangement uses TRBV2 and TRBJ2-5; TRBD1 might be the D (6 bases). CDR3 length equals 17 residues. The V gene's germline CDR1 is SNHLY and CDR2 FYNNEI. V was pared by 5 bases and J by 4 bases, with 23 bases between. DNA of the CDR3: TGTGCCAGCAGTACCCCGGACAGCCTACCCCACTCAGAGACCCAGTACTTC. Translated, it gives CASSTPDSLPHSETQYF.

Concerning this clone: This specimen includes other DNA sequences encoding the same CDR3. The chain combines TRBV20-1 with TRBJ1-1; D not certain. Germline V CDR1 and CDR2: DFQATT, SNEGSKA (reference sequence). The CDR3 length is 11 residues. The CDR3: CSATGDTEAFF. In DNA, the CDR3 is TGCAGCGCCACCGGGGACACTGAAGCTTTCTTT.

The chain's CDR3 is CASSSGRLAGTANTGELFF. The CDR3 DNA sequence: TGTGCCAGCAGCTCGGGCCGACTAGCGGGTACCGCGAACACCGGGGAGCTGTTTTTT. The chain uses TRBV27 and TRBJ2-2; 10 bases match TRBD2. Germline-derived CDR1 and CDR2 are MNHEY and SMNVEV (reference sequence). The CDR3 runs 19 residues. Trimming cost V 6 bases and J 0 bases; bases outside gene matches: 13.

The genes are TRBV15 and TRBJ2-1, with D possibly matching TRBD2 (6 bases). The CDR3 totals 15 residues. Germline V gene data show CDR1 as LNHNV and CDR2 as YYDKDF (reference sequence). V was clipped by 2 bases and J by 7 bases, with 15 bases between them. The CDR3 spells CATSRQGLGVNEQFF. CDR3 nucleotide sequence: TGTGCCACCAGCAGACAGGGACTTGGGGTAAATGAGCAGTTCTTC.

J is TRBJ1-2 and V is TRBV2; 8 bases line up with TRBD1. Germline V CDR1 and CDR2: SNHLY, FYNNEI. V was clipped by 5 bases and J by 8 bases; unmatched bases: 7. This CDR3 contains 13 residues. DNA for the CDR3: TGTGCCAGCAGTCTGGACAGGGTTTACGGCTACACCTTC. Amino acids: CASSLDRVYGYTF.

This clone was seen more than once but under ten times. The junction departs from germline at one end; a sequencing error may be responsible. This chain uses TRBV7-6 with TRBJ2-7, with 10 bases identical to TRBD1. Germline CDR1 and CDR2: SGHVS and FNYEAQ. This CDR3 spans 12 amino acids. The CDR3: CASSLKRTGGCF. The DNA for the CDR3 is TGTGCCAGCAGCTTAAAGAGGACAGGGGGTTGTTTC.